A single sample gave rise to the 14 T cell receptor beta chains below, sequenced in a study of blood T cell repertoires in COVID-19. The data were produced by immunoSEQ multiplex PCR, yet TCRdb's version contains in-frame clones alone and is incomplete. This table holds roughly 190,000 clones, 90% found once. The sample comprised peripheral blood. The receptors derive from a man aged 50-59 years with acute or convalescent COVID-19.

This clone has a single count. The chain recombines TRBV13 with TRBJ2-4, with TRBD1 matching over 9 bases. V dropped 6 bases and J dropped 4; count of bases not matched to a gene: 4. From germline, CDR1 is PRHDT and CDR2 FYEKMQ (reference sequence). This CDR3 comprises 14 residues. In nucleotides, the CDR3 is TGTGCCAGCAGAAGAGGGACAGGGAAAAACATTCAGTACTTC. Translated, it gives CASRRGTGKNIQYF.

The chain is built from TRBV15 and TRBJ2-7; D not certain. This CDR3 region has 13 residues. Germline assignment: CDR1 LNHNV and CDR2 YYDKDF (reference sequence). Deletions cut 1 base from V and 1 base from J, with 5 bases between. The CDR3 loop is CATSRGRSYEQYV. The CDR3 DNA sequence: TGTGCCACCAGCAGAGGCAGGTCCTACGAGCAGTACGTC.

The rearrangement links TRBV7-3 to TRBJ2-3; maybe TRBD2 (6 bases). Deletions cut 5 bases from V and 0 bases from J, with 12 bases between. CDR1 and CDR2 (germline): SGHTA, FQGTGA. The CDR3 is made up of 15 amino acids. CDR3 coding DNA: TGTGCCAGCAGCCTACTAGCATCCAGCACAGATACGCAGTATTTT. Residues: CASSLLASSTDTQYF.

The genes are TRBV6-5 and TRBJ1-1, with 9 bases that match TRBD1. J was trimmed by 5 bases and V by 5 bases; bases with no gene match: 9. Germline CDR1 is MNHEY and CDR2 is SVGAGI. The CDR3 extends over 15 amino acids. The CDR3 DNA sequence: TGTGCCAGCAGTCCCCTGGACAGGGGAGGGACTGAAGCTTTCTTT. Amino acid sequence: CASSPLDRGGTEAFF.

The rearrangement joins TRBV28 to TRBJ2-7; the D gene is possibly TRBD1 (5 bases). The CDR3 spans 15 residues. The V gene's germline CDR1 is MDHEN and CDR2 SYDVKM. Trimming cost V 5 bases and J 2 bases, with 16 bases left between them. CDR3 in amino acids: CASSPPGNPAYEQYF. The CDR3, as DNA: TGTGCCAGCAGTCCCCCAGGGAACCCTGCCTACGAGCAGTACTTC.

This chain links TRBV9 with TRBJ2-1, with TRBD2 as a possible D gene (6 bases). Germline lookup yields CDR1 SGDLS and CDR2 YYNGEE. The CDR3 consists of 14 residues. Trimming cost V 6 bases and J 6 bases, with 16 bases left between them. As DNA, the CDR3 is TGTGCCAGCACCCCGGGCGGGGTTGGCAATGAGCAGTTCTTC. Translated: CASTPGGVGNEQFF. The complete variable domain, with remaining parts taken from reference TRBV9 and TRBJ2-1, reads DSGVTQTPKHLITATGQRVTLRCSPRSGDLSVYWYQQSLDQGLQFLIQYYNGEERAKGNILERFSAQQFPDLHSELNLSSLELGDSALYFCASTPGGVGNEQFFGPGTRLTVL.

This rearrangement joins TRBV6-5 to TRBJ1-6; no clear D. Germline assignment: CDR1 MNHEY and CDR2 SVGAGI. The ends were cut back, 1 base at V and 5 bases at J, with 9 bases in the middle. The CDR3 totals 15 residues. CDR3 sequence reads: CASSYFRSNNSPLHF. CDR3 sequence (DNA): TGTGCCAGCAGTTACTTCCGGAGTAATAATTCACCCCTCCACTTT.

V usage is TRBV21-1 and J usage is TRBJ2-7; TRBD1 is taken as the D call from the table, unchecked against the DNA. TRBV21-1 is listed as a pseudogene. This CDR3 has 14 amino acids. The CDR3 loop is CASSPPGQGGEQYF. CDR3 DNA sequence: TGTGCCAGCTCGCCACCGGGACAGGGAGGCGAGCAGTACTTC.

The chain is built from TRBV4-1 and TRBJ2-1, with 14 bases matching TRBD2. The CDR3 loop spans 17 amino acids. Losses at the gene ends were 3 bases for V and 4 bases for J; bases not matched to a gene: 5. CDR1 is MGHRA and CDR2 is YSYEKL in the germline V gene. DNA of the CDR3: TGCGCCAGCAGCCATGGACTAGCGGGAGGAAGGTACAATGAGCAGTTCTTC. This encodes CASSHGLAGGRYNEQFF.

This sequence joins TRBV10-3 and TRBJ2-5, with D perhaps matching TRBD1 (6 bases). Germline CDR1 reads ENHRY; CDR2 reads SYGVKD. V lost 6 bases, J lost 9 bases, and 20 bases lay in between. This CDR3 region has 14 residues. CDR3 sequence: CAIRRGTPEGAQYF. CDR3 nucleotide sequence: TGTGCCATCAGGAGGGGGACACCCGAGGGGGCCCAGTACTTC.

This chain links TRBV5-1 with TRBJ2-1; D may be TRBD1 (6 bases). The CDR3 contains 16 residues. The V end lost 0 bases, the J end lost 6 bases, and 16 bases lay between the germline ends. Germline CDR1 SGHRS, CDR2 YFSETQ. CDR3 sequence (DNA): TGCGCCAGCAGCTTGGAGGGACAAGGGTGGGGCAATGAGCAGTTCTTC. Its translation: CASSLEGQGWGNEQFF.

The rearrangement uses TRBV29-1 and TRBJ1-2; TRBD1 matches at 8 bases. The CDR3 runs to 12 residues. Per germline, CDR1 SQVTM and CDR2 ANQGSEA. The junction had 2 bases not matched to a gene; V was cut back by 1 base and J by 7 bases. CDR3 protein: CSVEGQGAGYTF. Written as DNA, the CDR3 is TGCAGCGTTGAAGGTCAGGGGGCTGGCTACACCTTC.

This clone was counted between two and nine times. This chain connects TRBV11-2 to TRBJ1-2, with 10 bases matching TRBD1. CDR3 size: 18 residues. CDR1 is SGHAT and CDR2 is FQNNGV in the germline V gene. J lost 3 bases, V lost 4 bases, and 14 bases had no gene match. The CDR3 nucleotides read TGTGCCAGCAGCTCCTCCCGGGGTGGACAGGGGGGTCACTATGGCTACACCTTC. It codes for CASSSSRGGQGGHYGYTF.

The chain links TRBV28 to TRBJ1-2, with 9 positions matching TRBD1. Germline CDR1 is MDHEN and CDR2 is SYDVKM. Trimming removed 3 bases from V and 8 bases from J; junction bases left unmatched: 4. The CDR3 runs 13 residues. CDR3 coding DNA: TGTGCCAGCAGTTTCCGGGACAGGGAAGGCTACACCTTC. Its protein product is CASSFRDREGYTF.